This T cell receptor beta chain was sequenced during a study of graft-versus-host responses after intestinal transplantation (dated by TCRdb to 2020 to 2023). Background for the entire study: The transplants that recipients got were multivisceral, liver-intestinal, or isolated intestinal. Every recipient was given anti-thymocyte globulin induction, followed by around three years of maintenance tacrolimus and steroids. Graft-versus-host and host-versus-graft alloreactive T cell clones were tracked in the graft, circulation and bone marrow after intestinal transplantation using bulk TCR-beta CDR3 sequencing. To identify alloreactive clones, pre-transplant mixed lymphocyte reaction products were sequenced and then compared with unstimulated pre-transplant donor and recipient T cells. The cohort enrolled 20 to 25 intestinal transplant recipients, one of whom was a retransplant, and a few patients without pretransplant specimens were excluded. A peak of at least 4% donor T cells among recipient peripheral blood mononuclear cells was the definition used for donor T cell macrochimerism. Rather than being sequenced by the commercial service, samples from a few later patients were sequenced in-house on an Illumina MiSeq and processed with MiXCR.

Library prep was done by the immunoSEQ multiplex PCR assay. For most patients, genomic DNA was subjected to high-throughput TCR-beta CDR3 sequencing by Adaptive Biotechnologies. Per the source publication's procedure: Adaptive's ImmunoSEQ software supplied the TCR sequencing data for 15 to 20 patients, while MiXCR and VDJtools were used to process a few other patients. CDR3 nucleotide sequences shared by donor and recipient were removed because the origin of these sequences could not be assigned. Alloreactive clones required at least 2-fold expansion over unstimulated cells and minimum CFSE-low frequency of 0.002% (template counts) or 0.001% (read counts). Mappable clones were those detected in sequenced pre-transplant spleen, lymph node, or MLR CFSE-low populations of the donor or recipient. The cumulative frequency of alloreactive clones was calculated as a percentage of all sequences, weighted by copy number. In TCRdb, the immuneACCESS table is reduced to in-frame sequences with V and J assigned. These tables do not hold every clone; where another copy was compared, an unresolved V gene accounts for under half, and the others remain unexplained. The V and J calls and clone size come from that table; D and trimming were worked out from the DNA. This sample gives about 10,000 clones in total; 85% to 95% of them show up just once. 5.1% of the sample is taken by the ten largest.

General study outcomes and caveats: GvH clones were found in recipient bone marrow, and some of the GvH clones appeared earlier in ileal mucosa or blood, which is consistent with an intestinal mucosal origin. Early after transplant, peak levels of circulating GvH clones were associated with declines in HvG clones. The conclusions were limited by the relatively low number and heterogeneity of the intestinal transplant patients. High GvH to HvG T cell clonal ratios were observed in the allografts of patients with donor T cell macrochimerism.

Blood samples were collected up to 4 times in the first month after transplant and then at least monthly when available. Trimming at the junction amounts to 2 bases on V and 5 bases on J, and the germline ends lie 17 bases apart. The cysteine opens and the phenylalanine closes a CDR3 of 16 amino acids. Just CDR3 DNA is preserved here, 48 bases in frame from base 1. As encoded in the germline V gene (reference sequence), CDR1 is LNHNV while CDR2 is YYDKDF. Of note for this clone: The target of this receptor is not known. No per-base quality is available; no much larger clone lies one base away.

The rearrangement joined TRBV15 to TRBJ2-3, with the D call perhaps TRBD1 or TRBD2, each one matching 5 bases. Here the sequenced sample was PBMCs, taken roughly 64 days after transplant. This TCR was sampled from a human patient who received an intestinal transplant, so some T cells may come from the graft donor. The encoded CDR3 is CATSRLEAGDEDTQYF. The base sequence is TGTGCCACCAGCAGACTCGAGGCCGGGGACGAAGATACGCAGTATTTT.